The T cell receptor (beta chain) described here comes from a study of cytomegalovirus exposure and HLA in healthy donors. Study-wide results and caveats: The authors later found most CMV-associated TCR beta chains appeared HLA-restricted.

Healthy bone marrow donors formed the donor group. A word on this clone: What it binds is not known.

The PCR was carried out with 60 Vbeta primers and 13 Jbeta primers. Profiling relied on immunoSEQ multiplex PCR, and the TCRdb table lists in-frame clones only, not all of them. The sample lists around 94,000 clones, 81% occurring once. This TCR was sampled from a human donor in good health. The specimen was PBMCs.

For the CDR3, the DNA is TGTGCCAGCAGTGAAGCTGGAGGGCCAAACTATGGCTACACCTTC. It specifies CASSEAGGPNYGYTF. The rearrangement links TRBV6-1 to TRBJ1-2; D is ambiguous. Germline CDR1 and CDR2: MNHNS and SASEGT. V lost 0 bases, J lost 2 bases, and 10 bases lay in between. This CDR3 has 15 amino acids.